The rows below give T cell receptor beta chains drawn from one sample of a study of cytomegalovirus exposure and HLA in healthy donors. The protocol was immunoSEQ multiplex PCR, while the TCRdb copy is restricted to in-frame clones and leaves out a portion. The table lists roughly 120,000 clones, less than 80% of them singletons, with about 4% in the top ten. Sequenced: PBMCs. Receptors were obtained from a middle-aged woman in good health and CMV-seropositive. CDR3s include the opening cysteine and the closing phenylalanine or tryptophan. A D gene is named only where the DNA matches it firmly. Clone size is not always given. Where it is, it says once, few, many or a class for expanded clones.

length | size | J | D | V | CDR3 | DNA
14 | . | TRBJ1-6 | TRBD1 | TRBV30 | CAWSSGTGGDALHF | TGTGCCTGGAGTTCCGGGACAGGGGGCGATGCCCTCCACTTT
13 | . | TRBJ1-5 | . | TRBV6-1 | CASSEVGDQPQHF | TGTGCCAGCAGTGAGGTGGGCGATCAGCCCCAGCATTTT
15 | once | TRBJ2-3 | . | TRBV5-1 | CASSPSRRPTDTQYF | TGCGCCAGCAGCCCCTCCAGGCGCCCCACAGATACGCAGTATTTT
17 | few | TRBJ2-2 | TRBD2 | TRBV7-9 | CSSSQIAGGPNTGELFF | TGTTCCAGCAGCCAAATAGCGGGAGGACCGAACACCGGGGAGCTGTTTTTT
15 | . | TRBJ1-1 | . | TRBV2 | CASSARAGLNTEAFF | TGTGCCAGCAGTGCCCGGGCAGGGTTGAACACTGAAGCTTTCTTT
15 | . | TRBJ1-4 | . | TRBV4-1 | CASSQDRGSNEKLFF | TGCGCCAGCAGCCAAGACCGGGGATCTAATGAAAAACTGTTTTTT
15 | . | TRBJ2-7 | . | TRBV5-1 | CASSLVTGPSYEQYF | TGCGCCAGCAGCTTGGTTACAGGACCTTCCTACGAGCAGTACTTC
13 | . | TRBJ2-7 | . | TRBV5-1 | CASSPPASYEQYF | TGCGCCAGCAGCCCCCCTGCGTCCTACGAGCAGTACTTC
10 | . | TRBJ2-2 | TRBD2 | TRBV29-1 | CSGGDGELFF | TGCAGTGGGGGGGACGGGGAGCTGTTTTTT
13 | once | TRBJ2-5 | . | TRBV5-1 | CASSLEGVETQYF | TGCGCCAGCAGCTTAGAGGGCGTAGAGACCCAGTACTTC
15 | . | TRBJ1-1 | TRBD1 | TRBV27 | CASSFFRGENTEAFF | TGTGCCAGCAGTTTCTTCAGGGGGGAGAACACTGAAGCTTTCTTT
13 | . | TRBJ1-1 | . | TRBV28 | CASSPSGNTEAFF | TGTGCCAGCAGCCCGTCAGGGAACACTGAAGCTTTCTTT
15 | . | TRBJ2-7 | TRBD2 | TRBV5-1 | CASSQTSAVSYEQYF | TGCGCCAGCAGCCAGACTAGCGCCGTCTCCTACGAGCAGTACTTC
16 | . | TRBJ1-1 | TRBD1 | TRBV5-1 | CASSLGQGADITEAFF | TGCGCCAGCAGCTTGGGGCAGGGGGCAGATATAACTGAAGCTTTCTTT
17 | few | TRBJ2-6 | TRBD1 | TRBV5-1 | CASSSGTGVSGANVLTF | TGCGCCAGCAGCTCCGGGACAGGGGTGTCTGGGGCCAACGTCCTGACTTTC
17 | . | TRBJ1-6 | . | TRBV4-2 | CASSQVRSGTYNSPLHF | TGTGCCAGCAGCCAAGTTAGAAGTGGTACCTATAATTCACCCCTCCACTTT
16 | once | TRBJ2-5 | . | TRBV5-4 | CASSFRRSDFQETQYF | TGTGCCAGCAGCTTTAGACGTTCGGACTTCCAAGAGACCCAGTACTTC
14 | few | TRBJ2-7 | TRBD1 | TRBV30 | CAWSVGQGPYEQYF | TGTGCCTGGAGTGTAGGACAGGGCCCCTACGAGCAGTACTTC
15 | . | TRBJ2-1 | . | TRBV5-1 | CASSSADSRYNEQFF | TGCGCCAGCAGCTCCGCAGATAGCCGTTACAATGAGCAGTTCTTC
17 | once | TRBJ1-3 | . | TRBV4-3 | CASSQGVAAVTGNTIYF | TGCGCCAGCAGCCAAGGGGTGGCGGCGGTGACTGGAAACACCATATATTTT
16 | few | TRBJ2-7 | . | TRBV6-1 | CASSEAGQRHSYEQYF | TGTGCCAGCAGTGAAGCGGGGCAGAGACACTCCTACGAGCAGTACTTC
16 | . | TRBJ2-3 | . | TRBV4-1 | CASSQEVAGGEDTQYF | TGCGCCAGCAGCCAAGAGGTGGCCGGAGGGGAAGATACGCAGTATTTT
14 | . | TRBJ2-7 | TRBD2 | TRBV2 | CASSVELAGVEQYF | TGTGCCAGCAGTGTTGAACTAGCGGGAGTCGAGCAGTACTTC
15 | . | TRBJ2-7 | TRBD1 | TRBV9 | CASSVTQGADGEQYF | TGTGCCAGCAGCGTTACACAGGGGGCGGATGGCGAGCAGTACTTC
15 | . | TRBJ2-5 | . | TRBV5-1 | CASSSGEGGGETQYF | TGCGCCAGCAGCTCCGGGGAGGGGGGCGGCGAGACCCAGTACTTC
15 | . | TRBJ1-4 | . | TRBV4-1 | CASSQAEARAEKLFF | TGCGCCAGCAGCCAAGCTGAGGCGAGGGCTGAAAAACTGTTTTTT
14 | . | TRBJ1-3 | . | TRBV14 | CASSLLGAGNTIYF | TGTGCCAGCAGCCTTTTAGGGGCTGGAAACACCATATATTTT
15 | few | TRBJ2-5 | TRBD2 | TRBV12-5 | CASGLGTSGQETQYF | TGTGCTAGTGGTCTCGGGACTAGCGGACAAGAGACCCAGTACTTC
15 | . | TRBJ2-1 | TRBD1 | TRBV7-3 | CASSLVGQGADEQFF | TGTGCCAGCAGCTTAGTGGGACAGGGGGCTGATGAGCAGTTCTTC
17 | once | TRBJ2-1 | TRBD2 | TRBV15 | CATSRDGGSGRHNEQFF | TGTGCCACCAGCAGAGATGGGGGTAGCGGGAGGCACAATGAGCAGTTCTTC
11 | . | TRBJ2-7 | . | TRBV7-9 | CASSFNYEQYF | TGTGCCAGCAGCTTCAACTACGAGCAGTACTTC
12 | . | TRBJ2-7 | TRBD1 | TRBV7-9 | CSSSPQGAQQYF | TGTTCCAGCAGTCCACAGGGGGCCCAGCAGTACTTC
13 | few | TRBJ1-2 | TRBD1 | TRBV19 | CASSPGTGVSYTF | TGTGCCAGTAGTCCCGGGACAGGTGTTAGCTACACCTTC
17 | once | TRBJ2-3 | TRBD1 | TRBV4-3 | CASSQGRPGTGTDTQYF | TGCGCCAGCAGCCAAGGCCGACCCGGGACAGGCACAGATACGCAGTATTTT
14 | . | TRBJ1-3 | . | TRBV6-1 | CASNPRQETNTIYF | TGTGCCAGCAACCCTCGACAGGAGACAAACACCATATATTTT
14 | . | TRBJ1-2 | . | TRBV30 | CAWDVHRENYGYTF | TGTGCCTGGGACGTACACAGGGAGAACTATGGCTACACCTTC
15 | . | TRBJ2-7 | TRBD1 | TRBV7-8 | CASSPRDRFSSEQYF | TGTGCCAGCAGCCCCCGGGACAGGTTTTCATCCGAGCAGTACTTC
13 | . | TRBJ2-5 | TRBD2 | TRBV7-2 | CASADGGALAQYF | TGTGCCAGCGCCGACGGGGGGGCCCTGGCCCAGTACTTC
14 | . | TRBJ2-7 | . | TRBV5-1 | CASSFGRGSYEQYF | TGCGCCAGCAGCTTTGGTCGGGGTTCCTACGAGCAGTACTTC
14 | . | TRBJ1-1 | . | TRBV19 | CASSALGANTEAFF | TGTGCCAGTAGTGCCCTCGGAGCGAACACTGAAGCTTTCTTT
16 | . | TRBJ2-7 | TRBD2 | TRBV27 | CASSLSQRGASYEQYF | TGTGCCAGCAGTTTATCCCAGCGGGGGGCTTCCTACGAGCAGTACTTC
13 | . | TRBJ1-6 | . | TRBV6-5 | CASSYSDISPLHF | TGTGCCAGCAGTTACTCCGACATCTCACCCCTCCACTTT
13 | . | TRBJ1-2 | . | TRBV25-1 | CASKKGELNGYTF | TGTGCCAGCAAGAAAGGAGAACTCAATGGCTACACCTTC
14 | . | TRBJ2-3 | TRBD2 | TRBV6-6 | CASSLAGVTDTQYF | TGTGCCAGCAGTCTAGCGGGAGTCACAGATACGCAGTATTTT
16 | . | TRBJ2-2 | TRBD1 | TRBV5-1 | CASSSPGQGFTGELFF | TGCGCCAGCAGTTCTCCGGGACAGGGTTTCACCGGGGAGCTGTTTTTT
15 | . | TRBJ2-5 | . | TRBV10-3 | CAISGAAGNQETQYF | TGTGCCATCAGTGGAGCGGCGGGGAATCAAGAGACCCAGTACTTC
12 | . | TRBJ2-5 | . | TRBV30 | CAGGSREETQYF | TGTGCCGGAGGGAGCAGGGAAGAGACCCAGTACTTC
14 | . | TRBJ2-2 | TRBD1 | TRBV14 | CASSPRDRAGELFF | TGTGCCAGCAGCCCCCGGGACAGGGCCGGGGAGCTGTTTTTT
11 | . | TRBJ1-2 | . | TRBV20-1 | CSATRQRGYTF | TGCAGTGCTACCCGACAGAGGGGCTACACCTTC
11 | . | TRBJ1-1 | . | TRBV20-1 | CSVLGGAEAFF | TGCAGTGTCTTGGGAGGGGCCGAAGCTTTCTTT
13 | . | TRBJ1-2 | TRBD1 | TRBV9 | CASNPGGFYGYTF | TGTGCCAGCAACCCAGGGGGCTTCTATGGCTACACCTTC